This TCR beta chain was documented in a study of control samples from healthy donors and cancer patients (dated by TCRdb to about 2020). Library preparation was by the immunoSEQ multiplex PCR assay. Drawn from immuneACCESS, this table holds only the in-frame rearrangements with V and J called that TCRdb kept. Clones are partly lost; checked studies trace under half to an unresolved V gene and leave the rest unexplained. This sample gives roughly 120,000 clones in total; approximately 95% of them show up just once. Jointly, the top ten make up 3.6% of the sample. The CDR3 covers 15 residues, taking in both the cysteine and the phenylalanine. The CDR3 DNA has 45 bases and is translated from base 1. V gives up 3 bases and J gives up 2 bases, and the segment between their germline ends measures 13 bases. CDR1 is given as MNHEY and CDR2 as SMNVEV, both from the germline V gene (reference sequence). Remarks on this clone: Its antigen remains unidentified. No base-level quality is on record; no much larger clone is a single base apart.

This sequence originates from a man aged 25-45 years in good health. Recombination linked TRBV27 to TRBJ2-5, with no D gene named confidently. The material sequenced was blood. Read as DNA, the sequence is TGTGCCAGCAGTTTTGTAGGTCTAGAGCAAGAGACCCAGTACTTC. Its coded protein is CASSFVGLEQETQYF.